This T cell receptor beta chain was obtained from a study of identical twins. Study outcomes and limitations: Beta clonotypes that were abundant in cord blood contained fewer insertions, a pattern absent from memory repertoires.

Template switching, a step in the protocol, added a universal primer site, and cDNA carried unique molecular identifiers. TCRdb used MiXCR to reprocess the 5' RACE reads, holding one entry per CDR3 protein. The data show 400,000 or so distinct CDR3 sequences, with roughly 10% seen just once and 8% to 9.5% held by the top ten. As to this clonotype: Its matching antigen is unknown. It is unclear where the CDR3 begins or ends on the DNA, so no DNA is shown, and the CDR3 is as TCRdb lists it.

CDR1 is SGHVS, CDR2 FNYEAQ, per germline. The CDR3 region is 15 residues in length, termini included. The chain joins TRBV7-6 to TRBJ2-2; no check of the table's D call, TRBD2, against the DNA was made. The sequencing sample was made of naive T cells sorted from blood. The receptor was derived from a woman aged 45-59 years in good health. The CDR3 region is CASSLDGSPGELFFF.